This T cell receptor beta chain derives from a study of tumor-infiltrating lymphocytes in primary liver carcinoma. In the case of this clonotype: Compared with germline, one end of the junction differs, possibly owing to a read error.

Total RNA amounting to 450 to 550 ng was the source from which TCR beta cDNA was made with a constant-region primer. Libraries covering TCR beta were generated through three nested multiplex PCR rounds (using a slightly modified ARM-PCR). Each of the first two PCR rounds ran around 10 cycles with TRBV1-TRBV30 forward and C-beta reverse primers. One entry per CDR3 protein, called by TCRdb with MiXCR from the multiplex PCR reads. The table records fewer than 25,000 distinct CDR3 sequences, around three quarters of them present only once. Without any cell sorting, roughly 18-31 mg of bulk tissue yielded co-extracted RNA and DNA. The CDR3 sequence is 17 residues long. CDR1 SGHRS and CDR2 YFSETQ come from the germline V gene.

This TCR derives from a man in his forties or fifties with primary liver carcinoma and hepatitis B virus infection. Source material: liver tumor tissue from sampling region 1. Subset indicated: tumor region T1, superior pole. The rearrangement links TRBV5-1 to TRBJ2-6, with 8 bases aligning to TRBD1. The CDR3 sequence: CASSLVGQGGGANLLTF. The CDR3 region has the DNA TGTGCCAGCAGCTTGGTCGGACAGGGTGGTGGGGCCAACCTCCTGACTTTC.